Presented here are 6 T cell receptor beta chains from one specimen sequenced in a study of response to subunit inactivated influenza vaccine. In TCRdb, the RT-PCR reads were re-called with MiXCR into one record per CDR3 protein. The table has about 540,000 distinct CDR3 sequences, roughly a quarter seen once. This sample also appeared in a second study, on T cells expressing NK-cell markers. That investigation notes: TCR beta cDNA was generated via 5'RACE template switching incorporating UMIs.

The sample consisted of CD4+ T cells sorted from PBMCs, taken 12 days after vaccination. The receptors were gathered from a man between 50 and 59 years old who received an inactivated influenza vaccine.

This clonotype turned up a few times. J is TRBJ1-5 and V is TRBV9; no firm D call. Germline V gene sequence: CDR1 SGDLS, CDR2 YYNGEE. V was trimmed by 0 bases and J by 3 bases, leaving 7 bases between them. The CDR3 loop spans 14 amino acids. This chain's CDR3 is CASSVDQTNQPQHF. The CDR3 coding sequence is TGTGCCAGCAGCGTAGACCAGACCAATCAGCCCCAGCATTTT.

The V gene is TRBV7-9, the J gene TRBJ2-4, with D possibly being TRBD2 (5 bases). This CDR3 has 12 amino acids. V was clipped by 1 base and J by 11 bases, with 9 bases between them. Germline CDR1 and CDR2: SEHNR and FQNEAQ (reference sequence). The DNA for the CDR3 is TGTGCCAGCAGCTTAGAAGTCGGGGTTCAGTACTTC. Protein sequence: CASSLEVGVQYF.

This clonotype was seen a handful of times. V usage is TRBV6-5 and J usage is TRBJ2-7, with 7 positions matching TRBD1. Trimming at V came to 7 bases and at J to 2 bases, leaving 14 bases not matched to a gene. CDR1 is MNHEY, CDR2 SVGAGI, per germline. The CDR3 is made up of 16 amino acids. The CDR3 loop reads CASNLRVQGMAYEQYF. The DNA for the CDR3 is TGTGCCAGCAATTTAAGGGTACAGGGGATGGCCTACGAGCAGTACTTC.

The chain employs TRBV20-1 and TRBJ1-1; 10 bases match TRBD1. Germline assignment: CDR1 DFQATT and CDR2 SNEGSKA (reference sequence). Trimming at V came to 4 bases and at J to 11 bases, leaving 7 bases not matched to a gene. The length of the CDR3 is 12 residues. For the CDR3, the DNA is TGCAGTGCTACCGGGACAGGGGATAATGCTTTCTTT. Translating it yields CSATGTGDNAFF.

The chain recombines TRBV6-2 or TRBV6-3 with TRBJ2-7, with 8 positions matching TRBD2. Losses at the gene ends were 6 bases for V and 0 bases for J; bases not matched to a gene: 16. CDR1 and CDR2 (germline): MNHEY, SVGEGT. There are 18 residues in the CDR3. The CDR3 region has the DNA TGTGCCAGCAGAAAAGTCGGCGGGGGGCCACTCGACTCCTACGAGCAGTACTTC. Its protein is CASRKVGGGPLDSYEQYF.

The sample holds one count of this clonotype. The rearrangement links TRBV14 to TRBJ1-1, with D unresolved. Germline V gene lookup returns CDR1 SGHDN and CDR2 FVKESK. This CDR3 region has 12 residues. The CDR3: CVDNKMNTEAFF. The CDR3 coding sequence is TGTGTGGATAACAAAATGAACACTGAAGCTTTCTTT.